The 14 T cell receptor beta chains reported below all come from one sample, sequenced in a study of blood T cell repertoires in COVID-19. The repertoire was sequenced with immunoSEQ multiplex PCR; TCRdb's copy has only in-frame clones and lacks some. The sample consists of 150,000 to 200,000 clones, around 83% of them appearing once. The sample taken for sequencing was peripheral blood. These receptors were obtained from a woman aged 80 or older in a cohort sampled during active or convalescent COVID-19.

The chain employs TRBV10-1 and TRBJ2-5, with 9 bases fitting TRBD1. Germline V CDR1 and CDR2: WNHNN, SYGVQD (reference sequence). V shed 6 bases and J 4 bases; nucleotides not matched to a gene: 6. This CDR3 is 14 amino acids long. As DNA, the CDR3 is TGCGCCAGCAGCGCTAACAGGGGGCGAGAGACCCAGTACTTC. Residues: CASSANRGRETQYF.

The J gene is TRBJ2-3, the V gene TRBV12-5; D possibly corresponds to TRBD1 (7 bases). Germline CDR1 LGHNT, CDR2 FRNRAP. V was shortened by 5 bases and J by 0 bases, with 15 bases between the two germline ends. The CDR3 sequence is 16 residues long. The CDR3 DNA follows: TGTGCTAGTGGTAAGGGGGCGGGACCGAGCACAGATACGCAGTATTTT. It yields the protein CASGKGAGPSTDTQYF.

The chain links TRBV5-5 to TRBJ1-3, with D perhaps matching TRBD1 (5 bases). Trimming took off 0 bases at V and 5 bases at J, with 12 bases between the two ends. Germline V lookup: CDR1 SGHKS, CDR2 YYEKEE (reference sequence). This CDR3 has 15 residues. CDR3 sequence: CASSLARDFRNTIYF. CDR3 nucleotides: TGTGCCAGCAGCTTGGCGCGGGACTTTAGAAACACCATATATTTT. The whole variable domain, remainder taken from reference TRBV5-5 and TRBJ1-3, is DAGVTQSPTHLIKTRGQQVTLRCSPISGHKSVSWYQQVLGQGPQFIFQYYEKEERGRGNFPDRFSARQFPNYSSELNVNALLLGDSALYLCASSLARDFRNTIYFGEGSWLTVV.

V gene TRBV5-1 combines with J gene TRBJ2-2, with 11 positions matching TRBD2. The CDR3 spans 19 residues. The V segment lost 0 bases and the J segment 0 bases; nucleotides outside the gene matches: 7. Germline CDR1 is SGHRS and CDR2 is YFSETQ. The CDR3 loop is CASSLALLAGGTNTGELFF. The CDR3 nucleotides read TGCGCCAGCAGCTTGGCGCTGCTAGCGGGGGGAACGAACACCGGGGAGCTGTTTTTT.

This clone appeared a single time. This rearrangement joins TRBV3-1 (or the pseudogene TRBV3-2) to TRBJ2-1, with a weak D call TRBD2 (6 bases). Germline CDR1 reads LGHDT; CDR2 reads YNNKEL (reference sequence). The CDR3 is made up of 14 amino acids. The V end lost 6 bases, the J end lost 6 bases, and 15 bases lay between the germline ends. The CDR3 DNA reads TGTGCCAGCAGACACTCTTTGGGGGGCAATGAGCAGTTCTTC. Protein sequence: CASRHSLGGNEQFF.

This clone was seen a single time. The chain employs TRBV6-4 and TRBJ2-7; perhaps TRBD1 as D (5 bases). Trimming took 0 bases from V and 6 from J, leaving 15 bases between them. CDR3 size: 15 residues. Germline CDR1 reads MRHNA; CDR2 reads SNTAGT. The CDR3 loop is CASSDSRQNHVEQYV. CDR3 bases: TGTGCCAGCAGTGACTCCCGACAGAACCACGTCGAGCAGTACGTC.

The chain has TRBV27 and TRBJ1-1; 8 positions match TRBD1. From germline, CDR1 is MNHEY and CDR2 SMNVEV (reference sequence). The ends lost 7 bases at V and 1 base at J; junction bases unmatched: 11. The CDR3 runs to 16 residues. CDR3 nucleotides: TGTGCCAGCACCGCTCCCTCCGGGACAGGGAACACTGAAGCTTTCTTT. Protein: CASTAPSGTGNTEAFF.

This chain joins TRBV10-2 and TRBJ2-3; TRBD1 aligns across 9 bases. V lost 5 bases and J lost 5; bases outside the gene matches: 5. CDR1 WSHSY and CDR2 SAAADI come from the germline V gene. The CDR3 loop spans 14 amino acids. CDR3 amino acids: CASSWTGVVDTQYF. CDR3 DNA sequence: TGCGCCAGCAGTTGGACAGGGGTAGTAGATACGCAGTATTTT.

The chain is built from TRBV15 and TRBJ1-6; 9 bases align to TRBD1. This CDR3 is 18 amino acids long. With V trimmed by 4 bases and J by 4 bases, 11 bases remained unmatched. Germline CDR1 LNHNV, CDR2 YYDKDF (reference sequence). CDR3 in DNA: TGTGCCACCAGCACTACAACAGGGGGCGCGTATTATAATTCACCCCTCCACTTT. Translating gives CATSTTTGGAYYNSPLHF.

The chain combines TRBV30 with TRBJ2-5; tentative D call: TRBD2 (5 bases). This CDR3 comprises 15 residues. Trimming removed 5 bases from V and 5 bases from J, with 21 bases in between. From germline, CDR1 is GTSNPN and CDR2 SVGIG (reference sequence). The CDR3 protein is CAWSLQRRPPETQYF. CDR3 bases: TGTGCCTGGTCCCTCCAGCGGCGACCTCCGGAGACCCAGTACTTC.

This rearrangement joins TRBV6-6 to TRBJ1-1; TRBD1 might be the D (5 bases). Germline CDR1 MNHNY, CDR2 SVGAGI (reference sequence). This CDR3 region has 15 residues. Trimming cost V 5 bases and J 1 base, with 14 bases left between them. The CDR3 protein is CASSADGRGNTEAFF. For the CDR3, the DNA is TGTGCCAGCAGTGCAGACGGAAGGGGGAACACTGAAGCTTTCTTT.

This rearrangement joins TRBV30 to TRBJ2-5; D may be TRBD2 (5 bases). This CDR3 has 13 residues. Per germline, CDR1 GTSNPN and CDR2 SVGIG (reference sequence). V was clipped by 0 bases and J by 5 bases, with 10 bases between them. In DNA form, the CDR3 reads TGTGCCTGGAGTGTACTTAGCGAGGAGACCCAGTACTTC. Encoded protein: CAWSVLSEETQYF.

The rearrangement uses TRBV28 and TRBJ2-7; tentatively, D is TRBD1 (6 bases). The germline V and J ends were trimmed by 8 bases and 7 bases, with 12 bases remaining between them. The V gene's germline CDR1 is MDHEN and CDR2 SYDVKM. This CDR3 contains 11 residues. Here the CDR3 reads CASQDRREQYF. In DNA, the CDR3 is TGTGCCAGCCAAGACAGGCGGGAGCAGTACTTC.

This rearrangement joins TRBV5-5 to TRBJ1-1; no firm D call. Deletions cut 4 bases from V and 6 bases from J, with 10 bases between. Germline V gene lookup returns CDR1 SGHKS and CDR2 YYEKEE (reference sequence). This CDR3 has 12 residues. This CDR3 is CASSPETSEAFF. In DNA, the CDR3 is TGTGCCAGCAGCCCAGAGACTTCTGAAGCTTTCTTT.